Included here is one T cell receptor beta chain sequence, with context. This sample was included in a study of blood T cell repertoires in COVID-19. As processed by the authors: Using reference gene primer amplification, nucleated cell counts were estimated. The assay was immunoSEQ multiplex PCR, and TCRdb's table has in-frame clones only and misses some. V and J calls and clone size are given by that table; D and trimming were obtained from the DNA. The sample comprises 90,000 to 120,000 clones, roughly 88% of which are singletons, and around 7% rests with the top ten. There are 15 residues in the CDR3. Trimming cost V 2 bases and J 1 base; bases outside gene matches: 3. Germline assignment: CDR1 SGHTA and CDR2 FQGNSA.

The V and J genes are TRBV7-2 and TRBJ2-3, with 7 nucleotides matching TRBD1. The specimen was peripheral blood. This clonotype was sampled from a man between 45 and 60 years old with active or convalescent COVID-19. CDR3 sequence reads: CASSLMGQRTDTQYF. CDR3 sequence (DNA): TGTGCCAGCAGCTTAATGGGACAGCGCACAGATACGCAGTATTTT.